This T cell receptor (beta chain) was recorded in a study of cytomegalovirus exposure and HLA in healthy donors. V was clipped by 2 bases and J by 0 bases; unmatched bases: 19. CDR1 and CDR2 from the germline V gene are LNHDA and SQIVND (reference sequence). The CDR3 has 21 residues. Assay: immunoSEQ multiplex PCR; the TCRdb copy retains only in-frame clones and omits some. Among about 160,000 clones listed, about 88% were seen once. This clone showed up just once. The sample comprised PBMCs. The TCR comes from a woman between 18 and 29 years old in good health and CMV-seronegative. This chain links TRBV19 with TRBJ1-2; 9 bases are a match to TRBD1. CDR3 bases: TGTGCCAGTAGTATACAAAAAGGCGGGGACAGGGTGAATGGGACTAACTATGGCTACACCTTC. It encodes CASSIQKGGDRVNGTNYGYTF.